This entry concerns a single TCR beta chain. This sample is part of a study of blood T cell repertoires in COVID-19. The wider study: The study drew acute and convalescent COVID-19 samples from the United States, Italy and Spain.

The CDR3 covers 14 residues. The V end was cut by 4 bases, the J end by 3 bases, with 9 bases between. Germline V lookup: CDR1 SEHNR, CDR2 FQNEAQ (reference sequence). Produced via immunoSEQ multiplex PCR; TCRdb's table is partial and in-frame only. Among a few hundred thousand clones listed, about 81% were seen once. The sequenced sample was PBMCs or T cells enriched from blood (not recorded which). This receptor was identified in a middle-aged man who had recovered from COVID-19. The chain has TRBV7-9 and TRBJ2-2, with D perhaps TRBD1 (6 bases). DNA of the CDR3: TGTGCCAGCAGCTCGCACAGGGACACCGGGGAGCTGTTTTTT. Its protein product is CASSSHRDTGELFF.